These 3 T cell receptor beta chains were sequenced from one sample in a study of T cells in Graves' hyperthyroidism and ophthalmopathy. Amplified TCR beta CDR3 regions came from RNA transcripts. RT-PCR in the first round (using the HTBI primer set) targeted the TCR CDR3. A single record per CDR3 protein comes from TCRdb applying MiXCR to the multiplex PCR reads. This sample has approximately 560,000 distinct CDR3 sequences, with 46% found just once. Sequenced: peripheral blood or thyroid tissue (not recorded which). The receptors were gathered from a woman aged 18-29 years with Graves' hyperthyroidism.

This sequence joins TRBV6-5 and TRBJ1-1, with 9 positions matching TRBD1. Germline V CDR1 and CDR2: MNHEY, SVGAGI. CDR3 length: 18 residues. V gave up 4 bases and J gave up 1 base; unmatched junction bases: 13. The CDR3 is CASSSSRDRVFTNTEAFF. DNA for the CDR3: TGTGCCAGCAGTTCCTCCCGGGACAGGGTATTTACGAACACTGAAGCTTTCTTT.

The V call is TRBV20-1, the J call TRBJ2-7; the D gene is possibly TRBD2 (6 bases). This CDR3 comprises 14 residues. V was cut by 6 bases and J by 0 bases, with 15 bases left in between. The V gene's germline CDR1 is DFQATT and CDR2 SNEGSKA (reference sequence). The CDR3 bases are TGCAGTGCCTTAACTAGCCTACACTCCTACGAGCAGTACTTC. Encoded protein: CSALTSLHSYEQYF.

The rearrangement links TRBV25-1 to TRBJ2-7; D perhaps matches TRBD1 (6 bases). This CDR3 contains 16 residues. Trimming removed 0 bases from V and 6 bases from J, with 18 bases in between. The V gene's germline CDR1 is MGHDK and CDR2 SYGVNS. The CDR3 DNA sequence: TGTGCCAGCAGTGAATATAGAGAACAGGGTTTTCTCGAGCAGTACTTC. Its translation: CASSEYREQGFLEQYF.